Listed below are T cell receptor beta chains from one sample, sequenced in a study of shared clonotypes between healthy human individuals. The method was immunoSEQ multiplex PCR; TCRdb's version includes in-frame clones alone and lacks a portion of them. Here the sample spans hundreds of thousands of clones, roughly 70% being singletons. Sequenced input: memory CD4+ T cells sorted from blood. The source of these receptors is a woman under 40 in good health. The CDR3 runs from the conserved cysteine through the conserved F or W. D genes are given only for firm matches. Clone size appears in some rows only: once, few, many, or a class for an expanded clone.

CDR3aa: CASSPRLAGDTQYF
CDR3nt: TGCGCCAGCAGCCCCCGACTAGCAGGAGATACGCAGTATTTT
v_gene: TRBV5-1
j_gene: TRBJ2-3
abundance: few
d_gene: TRBD2

CDR3aa: CASSPQGVPYNEQFF
CDR3nt: TGCGCCAGCAGCCCACAGGGGGTCCCCTACAATGAGCAGTTCTTC
v_gene: TRBV4-1
j_gene: TRBJ2-1
abundance: -
d_gene: TRBD1

CDR3aa: CASSLAGQGARYEQYF
CDR3nt: TGTGCCAGCAGCTTAGCGGGGCAGGGGGCGAGGTACGAGCAGTACTTC
v_gene: TRBV7-2
j_gene: TRBJ2-7
abundance: -
d_gene: TRBD1

CDR3aa: CASGLLRGYVQETQYF
CDR3nt: TGTGCTAGTGGTCTACTTCGGGGCTACGTACAAGAGACCCAGTACTTC
v_gene: TRBV12-5
j_gene: TRBJ2-5
abundance: few
d_gene: -

CDR3aa: CVRGNRGPNQPQHF
CDR3nt: TGTGTCAGAGGCAACAGGGGCCCCAATCAGCCCCAGCATTTT
v_gene: TRBV7-5
j_gene: TRBJ1-5
abundance: few
d_gene: -

CDR3aa: CAISGFDGEAGNEQFF
CDR3nt: TGTGCCATCAGTGGTTTTGACGGCGAAGCGGGCAATGAGCAGTTCTTC
v_gene: TRBV10-3
j_gene: TRBJ2-1
abundance: -
d_gene: -

CDR3aa: CASSGQGHSNGYTF
CDR3nt: TGTGCCAGCAGTGGGCAGGGGCATTCAAATGGCTACACCTTC
v_gene: TRBV6-1
j_gene: TRBJ1-2
abundance: -
d_gene: -

CDR3aa: CASSLTSGIYEQYF
CDR3nt: TGCGCCAGCAGCTTGACTAGCGGGATCTACGAGCAGTACTTC
v_gene: TRBV5-1
j_gene: TRBJ2-7
abundance: -
d_gene: TRBD2

CDR3aa: CASSPPGRVGNTEAFF
CDR3nt: TGTGCCAGCAGTCCCCCGGGCCGGGTGGGAAACACTGAAGCTTTCTTT
v_gene: TRBV28
j_gene: TRBJ1-1
abundance: -
d_gene: -

CDR3aa: CASSLELTTQYF
CDR3nt: TGTGCCAGCAGCCTTGAGTTAACCACCCAGTACTTC
v_gene: TRBV7-2
j_gene: TRBJ2-5
abundance: -
d_gene: -

CDR3aa: CASRPQGVNYGYTF
CDR3nt: TGTGCCAGCAGGCCTCAGGGGGTTAACTATGGCTACACCTTC
v_gene: TRBV5-5
j_gene: TRBJ1-2
abundance: -
d_gene: TRBD1

CDR3aa: CASSQDRGVKLFF
CDR3nt: TGTGCCAGCAGCCAAGATAGGGGGGTGAAACTGTTTTTT
v_gene: TRBV14
j_gene: TRBJ1-4
abundance: -
d_gene: -

CDR3aa: CASSHGTSGNEQFF
CDR3nt: TGCGCCAGCAGCCACGGGACTAGTGGCAATGAGCAGTTCTTC
v_gene: TRBV5-1
j_gene: TRBJ2-1
abundance: -
d_gene: TRBD2

CDR3aa: CASSETSGRSADTQYF
CDR3nt: TGTGCCAGCTCGGAAACTAGCGGGAGATCGGCAGATACGCAGTATTTT
v_gene: TRBV18
j_gene: TRBJ2-3
abundance: few
d_gene: TRBD2

CDR3aa: CASSLEAGIRGNEQFF
CDR3nt: TGTGCCAGCAGCTTAGAGGCGGGAATCCGTGGTAATGAGCAGTTCTTC
v_gene: TRBV7-9
j_gene: TRBJ2-1
abundance: -
d_gene: -

CDR3aa: CASSRDRVSSNEQFF
CDR3nt: TGTGCCAGCAGCAGGGACAGGGTGTCAAGCAATGAGCAGTTCTTC
v_gene: TRBV7-9
j_gene: TRBJ2-1
abundance: -
d_gene: TRBD1

CDR3aa: CASSYYNSYNEQFF
CDR3nt: TGTGCCAGCAGCTACTATAATTCTTACAATGAGCAGTTCTTC
v_gene: TRBV28
j_gene: TRBJ2-1
abundance: -
d_gene: -

CDR3aa: CASSMTASGYAGELFF
CDR3nt: TGTGCCAGTAGTATGACGGCTAGCGGGTATGCCGGGGAGCTGTTTTTT
v_gene: TRBV19
j_gene: TRBJ2-2
abundance: -
d_gene: TRBD2